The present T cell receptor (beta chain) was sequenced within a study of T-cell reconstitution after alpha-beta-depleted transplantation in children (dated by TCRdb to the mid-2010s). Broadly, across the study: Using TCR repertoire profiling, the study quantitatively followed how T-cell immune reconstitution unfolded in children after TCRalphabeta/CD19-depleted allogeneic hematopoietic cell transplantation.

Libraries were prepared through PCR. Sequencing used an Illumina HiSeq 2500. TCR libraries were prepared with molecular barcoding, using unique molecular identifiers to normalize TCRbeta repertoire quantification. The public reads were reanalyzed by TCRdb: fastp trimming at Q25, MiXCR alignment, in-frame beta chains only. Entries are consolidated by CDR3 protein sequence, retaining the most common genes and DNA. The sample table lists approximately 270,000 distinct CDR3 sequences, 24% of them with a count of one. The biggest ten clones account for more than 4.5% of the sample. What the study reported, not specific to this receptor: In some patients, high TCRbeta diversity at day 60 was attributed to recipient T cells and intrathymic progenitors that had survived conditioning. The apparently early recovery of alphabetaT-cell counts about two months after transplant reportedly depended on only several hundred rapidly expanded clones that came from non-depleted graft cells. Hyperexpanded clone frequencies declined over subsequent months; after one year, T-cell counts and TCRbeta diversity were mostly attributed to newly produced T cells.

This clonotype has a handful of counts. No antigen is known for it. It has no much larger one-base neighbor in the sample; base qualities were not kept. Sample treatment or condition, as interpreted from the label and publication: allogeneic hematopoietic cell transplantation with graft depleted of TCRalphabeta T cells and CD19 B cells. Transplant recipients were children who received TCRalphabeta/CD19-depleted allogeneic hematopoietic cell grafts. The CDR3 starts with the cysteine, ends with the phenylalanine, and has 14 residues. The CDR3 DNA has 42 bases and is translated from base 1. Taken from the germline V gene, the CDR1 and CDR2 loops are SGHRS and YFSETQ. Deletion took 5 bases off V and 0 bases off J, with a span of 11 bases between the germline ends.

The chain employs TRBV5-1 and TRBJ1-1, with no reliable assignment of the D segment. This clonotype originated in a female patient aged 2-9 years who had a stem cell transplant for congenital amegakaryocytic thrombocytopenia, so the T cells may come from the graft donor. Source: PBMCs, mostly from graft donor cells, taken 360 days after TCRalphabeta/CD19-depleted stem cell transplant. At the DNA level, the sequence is TGCGCCAGCAGTCGACTGCGAATGAACACTGAAGCTTTCTTT. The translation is CASSRLRMNTEAFF.